What follows are 3 T cell receptor beta chains derived from one specimen sequenced in a study of cytomegalovirus exposure and HLA in healthy donors. Amplification used 60 Vbeta primers and 13 Jbeta primers. The assay was immunoSEQ multiplex PCR, and TCRdb's table has in-frame clones only and misses some. The data hold about 56,000 clones, with roughly four fifths observed a single time. The material sequenced was PBMCs. Receptor source: a man aged 35-49 years in good health and CMV-seronegative.

The V and J genes are TRBV30 and TRBJ2-7; possibly TRBD2 for D (5 bases). Between the trimmed V and J ends, which lost 3 bases and 0 bases, there was a span of 15 bases. CDR3 length: 15 amino acids. The germline V gene has CDR1 GTSNPN and CDR2 SVGIG (reference sequence). DNA of the CDR3: TGTGCCTGGAGGGTCCGAGGGTCCGTCTCCTACGAGCAGTACTTC. This encodes CAWRVRGSVSYEQYF.

The chain combines TRBV7-9 with TRBJ2-7, with a weak D call TRBD1 (7 bases). Between the trimmed V and J ends, which lost 5 bases and 2 bases, there was a span of 16 bases. The germline gives CDR1 SEHNR, CDR2 FQNEAQ (reference sequence). The CDR3 loop spans 15 amino acids. The CDR3 DNA reads as TGTGCCAGCAGCCTGCGGGACAGCTCCCCCTACGAGCAGTACTTC. It encodes CASSLRDSSPYEQYF. The full variable domain, with the rest looked up from reference TRBV7-9 and TRBJ2-7, is DTGVSQNPRHKITKRGQNVTFRCDPISEHNRLYWYRQTLGQGPEFLTYFQNEAQLEKSRLLSDRFSAERPKGSFSTLEIQRTEQGDSAMYLCASSLRDSSPYEQYFGPGTRLTVT.

The V gene is TRBV11-2, the J gene TRBJ2-7, with D tentatively TRBD1 (6 bases). This CDR3 contains 12 residues. Germline CDR1 and CDR2: SGHAT and FQNNGV. Trimming left V 2 bases short and J 7 bases short, with 9 bases between. In DNA, the CDR3 is TGTGCCAGCAGCTTAAAAGGGACAGAGCAGTACTTC. As protein: CASSLKGTEQYF.